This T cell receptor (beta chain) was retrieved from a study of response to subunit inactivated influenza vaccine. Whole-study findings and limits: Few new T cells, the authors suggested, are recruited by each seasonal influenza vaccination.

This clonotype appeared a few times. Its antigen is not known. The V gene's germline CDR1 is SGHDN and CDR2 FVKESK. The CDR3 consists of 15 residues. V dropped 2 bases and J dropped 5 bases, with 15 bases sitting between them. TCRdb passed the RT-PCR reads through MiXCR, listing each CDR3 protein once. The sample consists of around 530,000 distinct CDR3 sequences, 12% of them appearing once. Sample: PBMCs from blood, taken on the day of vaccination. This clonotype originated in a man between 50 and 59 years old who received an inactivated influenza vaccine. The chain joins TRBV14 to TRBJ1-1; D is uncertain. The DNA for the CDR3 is TGTGCCAGCAGCCAATTGGGGTTAGGAGGGACTGAAGCTTTCTTT. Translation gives CASSQLGLGGTEAFF.